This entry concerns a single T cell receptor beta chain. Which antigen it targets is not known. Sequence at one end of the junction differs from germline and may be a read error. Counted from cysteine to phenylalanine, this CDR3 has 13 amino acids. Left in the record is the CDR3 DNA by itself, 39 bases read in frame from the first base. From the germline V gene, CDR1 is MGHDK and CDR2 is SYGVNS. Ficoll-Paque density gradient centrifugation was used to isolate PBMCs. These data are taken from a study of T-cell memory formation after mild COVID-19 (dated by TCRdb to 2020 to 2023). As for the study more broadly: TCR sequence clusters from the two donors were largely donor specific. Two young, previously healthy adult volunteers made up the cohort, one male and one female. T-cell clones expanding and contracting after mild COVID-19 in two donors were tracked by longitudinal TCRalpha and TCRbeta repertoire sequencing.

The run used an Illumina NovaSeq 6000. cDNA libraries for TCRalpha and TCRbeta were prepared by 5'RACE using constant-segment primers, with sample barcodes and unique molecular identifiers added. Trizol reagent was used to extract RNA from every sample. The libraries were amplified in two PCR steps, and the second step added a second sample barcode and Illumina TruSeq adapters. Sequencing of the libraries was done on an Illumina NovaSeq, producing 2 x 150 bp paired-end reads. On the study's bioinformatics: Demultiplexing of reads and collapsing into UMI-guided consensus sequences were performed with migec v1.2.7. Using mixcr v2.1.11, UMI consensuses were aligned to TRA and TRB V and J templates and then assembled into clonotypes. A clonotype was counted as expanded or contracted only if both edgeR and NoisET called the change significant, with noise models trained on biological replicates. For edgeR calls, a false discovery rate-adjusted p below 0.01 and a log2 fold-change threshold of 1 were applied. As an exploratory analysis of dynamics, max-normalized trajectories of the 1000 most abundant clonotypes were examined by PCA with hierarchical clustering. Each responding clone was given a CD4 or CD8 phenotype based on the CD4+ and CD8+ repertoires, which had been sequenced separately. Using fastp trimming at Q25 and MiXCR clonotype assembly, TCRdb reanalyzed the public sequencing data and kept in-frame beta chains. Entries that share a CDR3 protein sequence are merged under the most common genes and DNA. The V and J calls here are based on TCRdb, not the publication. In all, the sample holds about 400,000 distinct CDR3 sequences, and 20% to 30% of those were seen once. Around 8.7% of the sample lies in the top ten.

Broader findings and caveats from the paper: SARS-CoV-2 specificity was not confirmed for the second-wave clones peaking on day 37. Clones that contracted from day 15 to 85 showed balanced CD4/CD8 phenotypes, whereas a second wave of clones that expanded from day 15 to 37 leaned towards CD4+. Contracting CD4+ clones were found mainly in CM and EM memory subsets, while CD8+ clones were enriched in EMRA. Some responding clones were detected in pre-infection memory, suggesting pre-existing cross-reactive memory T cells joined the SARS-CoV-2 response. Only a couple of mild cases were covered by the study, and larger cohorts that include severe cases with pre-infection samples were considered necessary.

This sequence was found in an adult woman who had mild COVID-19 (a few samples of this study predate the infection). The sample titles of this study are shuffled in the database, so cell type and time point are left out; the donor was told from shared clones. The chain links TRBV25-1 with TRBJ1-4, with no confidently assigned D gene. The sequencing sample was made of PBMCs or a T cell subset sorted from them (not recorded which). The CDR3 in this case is CASSEYGDEKMFF. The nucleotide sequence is TGTGCCAGCAGTGAATATGGGGATGAAAAAATGTTTTTT.